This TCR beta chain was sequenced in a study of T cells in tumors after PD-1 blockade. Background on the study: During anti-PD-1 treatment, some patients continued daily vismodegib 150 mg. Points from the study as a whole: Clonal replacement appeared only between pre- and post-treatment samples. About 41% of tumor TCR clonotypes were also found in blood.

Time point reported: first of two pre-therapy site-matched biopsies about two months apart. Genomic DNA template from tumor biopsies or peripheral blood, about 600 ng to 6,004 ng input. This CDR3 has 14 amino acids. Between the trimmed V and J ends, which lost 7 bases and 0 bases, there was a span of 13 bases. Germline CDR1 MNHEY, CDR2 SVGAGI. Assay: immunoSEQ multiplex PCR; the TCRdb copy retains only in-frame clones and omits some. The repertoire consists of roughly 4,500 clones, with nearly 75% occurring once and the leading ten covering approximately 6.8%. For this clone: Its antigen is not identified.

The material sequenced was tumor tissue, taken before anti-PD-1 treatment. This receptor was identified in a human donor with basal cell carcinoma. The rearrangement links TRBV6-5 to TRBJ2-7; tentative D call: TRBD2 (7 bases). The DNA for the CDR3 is TGTGCCAGCACCGGAGGGGGGGACTCCTACGAGCAGTACTTC. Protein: CASTGGGDSYEQYF.